A single TCR beta chain is shown here with its context. Source study methods: For nucleated cells, counts were estimated from reference gene primer amplification. Profiled with immunoSEQ multiplex PCR; TCRdb holds only in-frame clones, not every one. That table supplies the V and J calls and clone size; D and trimming were determined from the DNA. The data contain approximately 50,000 clones, approximately 90% of them singletons. The record originates from a study of blood T cell repertoires in COVID-19. Overall study: Some COVID-19 samples were acute and others convalescent; all came from the United States, Italy and Spain. Nucleic acid was either cDNA or gDNA, and it came from T cells, B-cell-depleted T cells, or PBMCs.

After removal of 4 bases from V and 7 bases from J, the junction contained 3 bases not matched to a gene. The germline V gene has CDR1 LNHDA and CDR2 SQIVND (reference sequence). This CDR3 has 13 amino acids. The chain combines TRBV19 with TRBJ2-1, with 8 nucleotides matching TRBD2. The source material was peripheral blood. This TCR was sampled from a man over 45 with acute or convalescent COVID-19. In DNA, the CDR3 is TGTGCCAGTAGTACCCGCGGGGGGAATGAGCAGTTCTTC. It codes for CASSTRGGNEQFF.